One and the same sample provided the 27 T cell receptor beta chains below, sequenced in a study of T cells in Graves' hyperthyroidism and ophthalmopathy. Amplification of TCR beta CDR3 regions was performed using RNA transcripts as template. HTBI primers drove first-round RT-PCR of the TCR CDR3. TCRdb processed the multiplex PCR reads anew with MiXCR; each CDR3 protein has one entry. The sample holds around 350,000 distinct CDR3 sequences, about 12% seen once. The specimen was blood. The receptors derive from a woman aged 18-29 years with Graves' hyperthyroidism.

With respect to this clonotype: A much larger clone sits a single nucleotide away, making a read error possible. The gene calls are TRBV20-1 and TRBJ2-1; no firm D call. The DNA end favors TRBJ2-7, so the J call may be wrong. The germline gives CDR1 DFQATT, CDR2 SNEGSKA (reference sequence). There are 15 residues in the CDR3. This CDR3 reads CSAPLPRSSYNEQYF. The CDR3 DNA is TGCAGTGCTCCTTTGCCGCGAAGCTCCTACAATGAGCAGTACTTC.

The CDR3 region is CASSRGGAGEQFF. CDR3 DNA: TGTGCCAGCAGCCGCGGGGGGGCGGGAGAGCAGTTCTTC. V and J are TRBV7-2 and TRBJ2-1; TRBD2 matches at 9 bases. The CDR3 is 13 amino acids. Germline loops: CDR1 SGHTA, CDR2 FQGNSA. The junction had 6 bases not matched to a gene; V was cut back by 5 bases and J by 10 bases.

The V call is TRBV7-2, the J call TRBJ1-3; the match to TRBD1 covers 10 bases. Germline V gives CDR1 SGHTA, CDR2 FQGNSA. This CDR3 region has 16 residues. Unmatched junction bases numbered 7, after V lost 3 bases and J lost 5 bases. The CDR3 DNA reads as TGTGCCAGCAGCTTCACCGGGACAGGGGTCCGAAACACCATATATTTT. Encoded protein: CASSFTGTGVRNTIYF.

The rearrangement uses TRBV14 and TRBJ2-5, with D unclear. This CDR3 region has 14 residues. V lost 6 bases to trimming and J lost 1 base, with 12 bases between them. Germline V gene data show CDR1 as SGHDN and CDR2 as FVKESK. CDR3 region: CASSPSLSQETQYF. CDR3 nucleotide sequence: TGTGCCAGCAGTCCCTCCTTATCCCAAGAGACCCAGTACTTC. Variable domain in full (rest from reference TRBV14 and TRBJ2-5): EAGVTQFPSHSVIEKGQTVTLRCDPISGHDNLYWYRRVMGKEIKFLLHFVKESKQDESGMPNNRFLAERTGGTYSTLKVQPAELEDSGVYFCASSPSLSQETQYFGPGTRLLVL.

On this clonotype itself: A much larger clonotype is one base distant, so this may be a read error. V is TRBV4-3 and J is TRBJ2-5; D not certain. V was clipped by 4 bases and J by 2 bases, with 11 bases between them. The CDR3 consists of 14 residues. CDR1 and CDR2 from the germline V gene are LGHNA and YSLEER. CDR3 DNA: TGCGCCAGCAGCCGTCAACGGGTGCAAGAGACCCAGTACTTC. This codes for CASSRQRVQETQYF.

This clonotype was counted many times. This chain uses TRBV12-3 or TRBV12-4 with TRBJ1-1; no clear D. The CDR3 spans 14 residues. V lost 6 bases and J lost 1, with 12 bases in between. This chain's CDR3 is CASSLLRGNTEAFF. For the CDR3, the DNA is TGTGCCAGCAGCTTACTGCGGGGGAACACTGAAGCTTTCTTT.

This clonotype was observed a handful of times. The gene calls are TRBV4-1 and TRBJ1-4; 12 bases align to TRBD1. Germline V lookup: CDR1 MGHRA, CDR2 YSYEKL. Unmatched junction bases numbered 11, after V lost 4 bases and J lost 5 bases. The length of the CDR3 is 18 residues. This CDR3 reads CASSLTGTGGHLNEKLFF. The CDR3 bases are TGCGCCAGCAGCCTGACCGGGACAGGGGGCCATTTAAATGAAAAACTGTTTTTT.

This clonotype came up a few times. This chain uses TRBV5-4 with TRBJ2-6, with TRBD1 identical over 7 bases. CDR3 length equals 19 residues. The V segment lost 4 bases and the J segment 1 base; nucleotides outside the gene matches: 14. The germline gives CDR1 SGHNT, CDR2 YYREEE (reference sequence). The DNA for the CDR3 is TGTGCCAGCAGCCTGGGCATGGGGACAGCCGTATCTGGGGCCAACGTCCTGACTTTC. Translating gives CASSLGMGTAVSGANVLTF.

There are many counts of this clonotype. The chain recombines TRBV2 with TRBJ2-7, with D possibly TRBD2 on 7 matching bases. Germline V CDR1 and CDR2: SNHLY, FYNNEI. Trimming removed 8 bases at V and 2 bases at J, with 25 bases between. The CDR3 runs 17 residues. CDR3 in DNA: TGTGCCAGCCGTACGGGGGGCCTCCGCAGCACCGCCTACGAGCAGTACTTC. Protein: CASRTGGLRSTAYEQYF.

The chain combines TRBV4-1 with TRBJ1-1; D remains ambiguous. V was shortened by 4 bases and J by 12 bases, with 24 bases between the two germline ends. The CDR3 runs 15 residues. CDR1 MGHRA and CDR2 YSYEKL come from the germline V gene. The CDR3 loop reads CASSPTAASWGWTFF. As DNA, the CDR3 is TGCGCCAGCAGCCCGACGGCCGCTTCTTGGGGTTGGACTTTCTTT.

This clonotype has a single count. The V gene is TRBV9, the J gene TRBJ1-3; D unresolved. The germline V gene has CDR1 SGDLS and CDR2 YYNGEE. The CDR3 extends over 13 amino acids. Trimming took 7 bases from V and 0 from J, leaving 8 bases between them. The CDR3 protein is CASEPDSGNTIYF. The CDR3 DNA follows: TGTGCCAGCGAACCGGACTCTGGAAACACCATATATTTT. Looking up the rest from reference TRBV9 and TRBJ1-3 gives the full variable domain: DSGVTQTPKHLITATGQRVTLRCSPRSGDLSVYWYQQSLDQGLQFLIQYYNGEERAKGNILERFSAQQFPDLHSELNLSSLELGDSALYFCASEPDSGNTIYFGEGSWLTVV.

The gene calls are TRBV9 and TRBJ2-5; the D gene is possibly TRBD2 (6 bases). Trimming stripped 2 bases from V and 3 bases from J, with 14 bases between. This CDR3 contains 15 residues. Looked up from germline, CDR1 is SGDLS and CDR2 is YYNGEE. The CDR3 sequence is CASSVGTSTEETQYF. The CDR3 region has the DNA TGTGCCAGCAGCGTCGGGACTTCCACTGAAGAGACCCAGTACTTC.

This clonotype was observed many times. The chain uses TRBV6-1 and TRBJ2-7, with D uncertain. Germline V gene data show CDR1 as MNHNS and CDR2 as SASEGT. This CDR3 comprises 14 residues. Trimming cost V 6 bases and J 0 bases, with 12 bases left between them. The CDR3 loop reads CASRGLRNSYEQYF. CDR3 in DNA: TGTGCCAGCAGGGGTCTTCGAAACTCCTACGAGCAGTACTTC.

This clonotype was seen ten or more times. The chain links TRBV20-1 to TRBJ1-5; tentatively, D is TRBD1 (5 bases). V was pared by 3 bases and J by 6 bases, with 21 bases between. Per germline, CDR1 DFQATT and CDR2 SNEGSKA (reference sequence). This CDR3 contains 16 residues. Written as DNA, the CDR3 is TGCAGTGCTAGGAACGGAGGGGATTGGAGAATTCAGCCCCAGCATTTT. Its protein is CSARNGGDWRIQPQHF.

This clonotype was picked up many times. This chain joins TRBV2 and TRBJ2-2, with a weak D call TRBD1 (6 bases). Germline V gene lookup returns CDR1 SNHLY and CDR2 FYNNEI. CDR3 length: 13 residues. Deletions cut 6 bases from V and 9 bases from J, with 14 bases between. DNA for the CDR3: TGTGCCAGCAGCAAAGCAGGGGCCAGGGAGCTGTTTTTT. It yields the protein CASSKAGARELFF.

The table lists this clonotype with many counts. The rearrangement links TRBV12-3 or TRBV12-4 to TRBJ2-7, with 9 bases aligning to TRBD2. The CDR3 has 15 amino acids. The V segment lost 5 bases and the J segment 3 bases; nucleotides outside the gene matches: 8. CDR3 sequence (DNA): TGTGCCAGCAGTAGACAGCTAGCGGGACTCTACGAGCAGTACTTC. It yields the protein CASSRQLAGLYEQYF.

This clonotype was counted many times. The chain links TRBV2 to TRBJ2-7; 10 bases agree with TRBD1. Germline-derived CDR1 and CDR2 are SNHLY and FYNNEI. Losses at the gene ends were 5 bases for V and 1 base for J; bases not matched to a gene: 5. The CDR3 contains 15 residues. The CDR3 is CASSNRDRGSYEQYF. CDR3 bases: TGTGCCAGCAGTAACAGGGACAGGGGTTCCTACGAGCAGTACTTC.

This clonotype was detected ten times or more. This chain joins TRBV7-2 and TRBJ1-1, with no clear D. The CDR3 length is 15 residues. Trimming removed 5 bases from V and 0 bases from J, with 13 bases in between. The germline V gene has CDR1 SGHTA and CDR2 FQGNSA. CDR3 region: CASSRVGRMNTEAFF. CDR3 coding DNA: TGTGCCAGCAGCCGAGTGGGTCGGATGAACACTGAAGCTTTCTTT.

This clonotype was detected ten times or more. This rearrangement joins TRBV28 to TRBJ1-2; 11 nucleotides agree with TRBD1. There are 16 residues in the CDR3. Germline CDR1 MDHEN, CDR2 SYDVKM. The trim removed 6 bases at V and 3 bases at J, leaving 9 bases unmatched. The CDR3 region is CASSPSRGQGDYGYTF. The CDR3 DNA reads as TGTGCCAGCAGCCCGTCGAGGGGACAGGGGGACTATGGCTACACCTTC.

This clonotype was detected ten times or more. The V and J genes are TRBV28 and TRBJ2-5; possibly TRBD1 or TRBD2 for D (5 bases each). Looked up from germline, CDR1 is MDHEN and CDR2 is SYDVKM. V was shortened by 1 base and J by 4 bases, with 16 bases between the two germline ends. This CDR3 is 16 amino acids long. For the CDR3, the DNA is TGTGCCAGCAGTTTATTGGGTATCGGGGCAGGAGAGACCCAGTACTTC. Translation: CASSLLGIGAGETQYF.

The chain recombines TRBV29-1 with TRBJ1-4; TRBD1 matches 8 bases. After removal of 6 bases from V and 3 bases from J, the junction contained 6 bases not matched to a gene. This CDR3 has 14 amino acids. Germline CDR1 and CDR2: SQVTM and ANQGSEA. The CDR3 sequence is CSVVTDRANEKLFF. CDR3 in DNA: TGCAGCGTCGTGACGGACAGGGCTAATGAAAAACTGTTTTTT.

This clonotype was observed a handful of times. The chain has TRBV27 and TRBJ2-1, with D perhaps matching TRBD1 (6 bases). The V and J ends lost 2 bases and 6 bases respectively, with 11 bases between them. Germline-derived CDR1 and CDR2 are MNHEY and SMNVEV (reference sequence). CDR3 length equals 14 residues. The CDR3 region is CASSLGTISNEQFF. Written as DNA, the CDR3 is TGTGCCAGCAGTTTAGGGACAATCTCCAATGAGCAGTTCTTC.

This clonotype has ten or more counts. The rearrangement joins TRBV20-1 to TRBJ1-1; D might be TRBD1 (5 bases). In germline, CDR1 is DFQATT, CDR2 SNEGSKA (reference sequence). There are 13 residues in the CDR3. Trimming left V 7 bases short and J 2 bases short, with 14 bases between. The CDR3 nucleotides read TGCAGTGTTCCGAGGGACGCAAACACTGAAGCTTTCTTT. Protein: CSVPRDANTEAFF.

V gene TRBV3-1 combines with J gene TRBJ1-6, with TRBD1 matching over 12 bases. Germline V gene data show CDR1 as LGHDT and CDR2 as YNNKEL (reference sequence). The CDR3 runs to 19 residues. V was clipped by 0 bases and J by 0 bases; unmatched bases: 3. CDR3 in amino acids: CASSQDWDRGLSYNSPLHF. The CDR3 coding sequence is TGTGCCAGCAGCCAAGATTGGGACAGGGGGCTCTCCTATAATTCACCCCTCCACTTT.

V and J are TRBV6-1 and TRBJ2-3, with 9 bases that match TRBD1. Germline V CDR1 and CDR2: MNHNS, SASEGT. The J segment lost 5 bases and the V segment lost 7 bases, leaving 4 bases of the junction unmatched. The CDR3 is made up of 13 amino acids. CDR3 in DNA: TGTGCCAGCAACGGACAGGGGATAGATACGCAGTATTTT. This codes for CASNGQGIDTQYF.

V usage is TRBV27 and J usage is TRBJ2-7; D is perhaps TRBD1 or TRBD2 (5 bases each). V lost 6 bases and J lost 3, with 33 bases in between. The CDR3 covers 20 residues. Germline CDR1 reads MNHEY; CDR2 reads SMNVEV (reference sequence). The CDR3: CASSAGYGDGFLINLYEQYF. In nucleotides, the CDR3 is TGTGCCAGCAGCGCTGGCTATGGGGACGGATTTCTAATTAATCTCTACGAGCAGTACTTC.

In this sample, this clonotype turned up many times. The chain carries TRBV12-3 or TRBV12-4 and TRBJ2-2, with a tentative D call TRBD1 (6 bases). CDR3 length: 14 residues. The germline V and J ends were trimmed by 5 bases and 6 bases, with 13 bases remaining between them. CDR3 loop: CASSLQGESGELFF. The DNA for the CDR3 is TGTGCCAGCAGTCTACAGGGCGAATCCGGGGAGCTGTTTTTT.